The rows below give T cell receptor beta chains drawn from one sample of a study of regulatory T cells in long-lasting Graves disease. TCRdb independently ran MiXCR on the multiplex PCR reads; one entry per CDR3 protein. The data contain a few hundred thousand distinct CDR3 sequences, around 20% of them singletons. Specimen: peripheral blood mononuclear cells (PBMCs), collected at new diagnosis, from a patient treated with antithyroid drugs. Receptors were obtained from a female donor with Graves disease. CDR3s include the opening cysteine and the closing phenylalanine or tryptophan. Each record gives: D gene, clone size, V gene, J gene, CDR3 DNA, CDR3 protein. The D gene is left open where the match is weak. Clone size is given for some rows only: seen once, a few or many times, or a class if the clone is expanded.

D gene: -
clone size: many
V gene: TRBV5-5
J gene: TRBJ2-1
CDR3 DNA: TGTGCCAGCAGCCCCCCTGGCTCCTACAATGAGCAGTTCTTC
CDR3 protein: CASSPPGSYNEQFF

D gene: TRBD2
clone size: many
V gene: TRBV27
J gene: TRBJ2-3
CDR3 DNA: TGTGCCAGCAGTCGGACTAGCGGGAGTACTACAGATACGCAGTATTTT
CDR3 protein: CASSRTSGSTTDTQYF

D gene: -
clone size: many
V gene: TRBV11-2
J gene: TRBJ1-5
CDR3 DNA: TGTGCCAGCAGCTCCACGTTTGATCAGCCCCAGCATTTT
CDR3 protein: CASSSTFDQPQHF

D gene: -
clone size: -
V gene: TRBV29-1
J gene: TRBJ1-3
CDR3 DNA: TGCAGCGTTGCTCAGGAGTACTCTGGAAACACCATATATTTT
CDR3 protein: CSVAQEYSGNTIYF

D gene: -
clone size: many
V gene: TRBV20-1
J gene: TRBJ2-1
CDR3 DNA: TGCAGTGCTAGAGATCCTGGCCCTGACAATGAGCAGTTCTTC
CDR3 protein: CSARDPGPDNEQFF

D gene: TRBD1
clone size: many
V gene: TRBV12-3/TRBV12-4
J gene: TRBJ2-6
CDR3 DNA: TGTGCCAGCAGGAGGGGGCAGGTCAGGTACGGGGCCAACGTCCTGACTTTC
CDR3 protein: CASRRGQVRYGANVLTF

D gene: -
clone size: many
V gene: TRBV11-2
J gene: TRBJ1-1
CDR3 DNA: TGTGCCAGCAGCCTACACCTTATGAACACTGAAGCTTTCTTT
CDR3 protein: CASSLHLMNTEAFF

D gene: -
clone size: few
V gene: TRBV20-1
J gene: TRBJ1-5
CDR3 DNA: TGCAGTGCTAGAGTACCCGGGACTGTGAGCAATCAGCCCCAGCATTTT
CDR3 protein: CSARVPGTVSNQPQHF

D gene: TRBD1
clone size: many
V gene: TRBV27
J gene: TRBJ1-2
CDR3 DNA: TGTGCCAGCAGTTCCATCCGTACAGGGGTCTATGGCTACACCTTC
CDR3 protein: CASSSIRTGVYGYTF

D gene: -
clone size: -
V gene: TRBV6-1
J gene: TRBJ2-1
CDR3 DNA: TGTGCCAGCAGTTTACTATCGGGACAATACAATGAGCAGTTCTTC
CDR3 protein: CASSLLSGQYNEQFF

D gene: -
clone size: many
V gene: TRBV2
J gene: TRBJ1-1
CDR3 DNA: TGTGCCAGCAGACGAGACCGGGAGGCTTTCTTT
CDR3 protein: CASRRDREAFF

D gene: TRBD1
clone size: many
V gene: TRBV28
J gene: TRBJ2-7
CDR3 DNA: TGTGCCAGCAGTTTAGAGGACAGGGTCTCCTACGAGCAGTACTTC
CDR3 protein: CASSLEDRVSYEQYF

D gene: -
clone size: -
V gene: TRBV27
J gene: TRBJ2-7
CDR3 DNA: TGTGCCAGCACCTCAGGGGCCTCCTACGAGCAGTACTTC
CDR3 protein: CASTSGASYEQYF

D gene: -
clone size: -
V gene: TRBV11-2
J gene: TRBJ2-5
CDR3 DNA: TGTGCCAGCAGCTTTTCCTACGGGGTTGGGTACCAAGAGACCCAGTACTTC
CDR3 protein: CASSFSYGVGYQETQYF

D gene: TRBD1
clone size: many
V gene: TRBV5-1
J gene: TRBJ1-4
CDR3 DNA: TGCGCCAGCAGCAGTAGCCCCTCAGGGGGGGGGACTAATGAAAAACTGTTTTTT
CDR3 protein: CASSSSPSGGGTNEKLFF

D gene: TRBD1
clone size: many
V gene: TRBV5-1
J gene: TRBJ2-7
CDR3 DNA: TGCGCCAGCAGCAGCAGACAGGGACCCTACGAGCAGTACTTC
CDR3 protein: CASSSRQGPYEQYF

D gene: -
clone size: many
V gene: TRBV19
J gene: TRBJ1-6
CDR3 DNA: TGTGCCAGTAGTATACCTAGAGGGAAAGACTATAATTCACCCCTCCACTTT
CDR3 protein: CASSIPRGKDYNSPLHF

D gene: TRBD2
clone size: -
V gene: TRBV6-5
J gene: TRBJ2-2
CDR3 DNA: TGTGCCAGCAGTTACTCGGCTAGCGGGGGGGCAGCCGGGGAGCTGTTTTTT
CDR3 protein: CASSYSASGGAAGELFF

D gene: TRBD2
clone size: -
V gene: TRBV11-2
J gene: TRBJ2-3
CDR3 DNA: TGTGCCAGCAGCGGTGAGCGGGGTTCCTGGTCAGATACGCAGTATTTT
CDR3 protein: CASSGERGSWSDTQYF

D gene: -
clone size: many
V gene: TRBV19
J gene: TRBJ1-1
CDR3 DNA: TGTGCCAGTAGTGCATCCGGGGCCACTGAAGCTTTCTTT
CDR3 protein: CASSASGATEAFF

D gene: -
clone size: -
V gene: TRBV7-7
J gene: TRBJ2-5
CDR3 DNA: TGTGCCAGCAGCTTAGTGACAAAAGAGACCCAGTACTTC
CDR3 protein: CASSLVTKETQYF

D gene: -
clone size: many
V gene: TRBV7-3
J gene: TRBJ1-2
CDR3 DNA: TGTGCCAGCAGCTTAGCGTCAGGGTTCTATGGCTACACCTTC
CDR3 protein: CASSLASGFYGYTF

D gene: TRBD2
clone size: many
V gene: TRBV5-1
J gene: TRBJ2-1
CDR3 DNA: TGCGCCAGCAGCTCGAGGACTAGCGGGAGCCCCGAGCAGTTCTTC
CDR3 protein: CASSSRTSGSPEQFF

D gene: TRBD2
clone size: -
V gene: TRBV7-2
J gene: TRBJ2-1
CDR3 DNA: TGTGCCAGCAGCCCGGGACTAGCAGTGAACAATGAGCAGTTCTTC
CDR3 protein: CASSPGLAVNNEQFF

D gene: -
clone size: many
V gene: TRBV11-3
J gene: TRBJ2-1
CDR3 DNA: TGTGCCAGCAGCTTTGGTCTCAATGAGCAGTTCTTC
CDR3 protein: CASSFGLNEQFF

D gene: TRBD2
clone size: many
V gene: TRBV10-1
J gene: TRBJ2-3
CDR3 DNA: TGCGCCAGCAGTGATCCGAGCGGGGGTTTCACAGATACGCAGTATTTT
CDR3 protein: CASSDPSGGFTDTQYF

D gene: -
clone size: -
V gene: TRBV19
J gene: TRBJ2-1
CDR3 DNA: TGTGCCAGTAATGTCCCCGGGACAAACGATGAGCAGTTCTTC
CDR3 protein: CASNVPGTNDEQFF

D gene: -
clone size: many
V gene: TRBV18
J gene: TRBJ2-7
CDR3 DNA: TGTGCCAGCTCACCACTAACAGGATCCTACGAGCAGTACTTC
CDR3 protein: CASSPLTGSYEQYF

D gene: -
clone size: many
V gene: TRBV4-2
J gene: TRBJ2-1
CDR3 DNA: TGTGCCAGCAGCCAAGCATGGGGGGACCGGGGAGAGCAGTTCTTC
CDR3 protein: CASSQAWGDRGEQFF

D gene: TRBD1
clone size: -
V gene: TRBV10-3
J gene: TRBJ1-2
CDR3 DNA: TGTGCCATCAGTGACACAGGGGACTATAGCTACACCTTC
CDR3 protein: CAISDTGDYSYTF

D gene: -
clone size: -
V gene: TRBV10-3
J gene: TRBJ2-2
CDR3 DNA: TGTGCCATCGCCCGCCCGGGCGCCGGCGGGGAGCTGTTTTTT
CDR3 protein: CAIARPGAGGELFF

D gene: TRBD1
clone size: many
V gene: TRBV20-1
J gene: TRBJ2-7
CDR3 DNA: TGCAGTGCTAGGAGCGACAGGGGATCCTACGAGCAGTACTTC
CDR3 protein: CSARSDRGSYEQYF

D gene: -
clone size: many
V gene: TRBV11-2
J gene: TRBJ2-3
CDR3 DNA: TGTGCCAGCAGCTTGAGGATGGGGCGCTTCGATGCAGATACGCAGTATTTT
CDR3 protein: CASSLRMGRFDADTQYF

D gene: -
clone size: many
V gene: TRBV20-1
J gene: TRBJ2-7
CDR3 DNA: TGCAGTGCTAGATCATTTGGAACTTCATCCTACGAGCAGTACTTC
CDR3 protein: CSARSFGTSSYEQYF

D gene: TRBD1
clone size: many
V gene: TRBV5-1
J gene: TRBJ2-7
CDR3 DNA: TGCGCCAGCAGCCCCACCTGGGACAGGGGTATCGAGCAGTACTTC
CDR3 protein: CASSPTWDRGIEQYF

D gene: -
clone size: -
V gene: TRBV15
J gene: TRBJ2-3
CDR3 DNA: TGTGCCACCAGCACAGGGGGGGCCACAGATACGCAGTATTTT
CDR3 protein: CATSTGGATDTQYF

D gene: -
clone size: many
V gene: TRBV7-6
J gene: TRBJ2-2
CDR3 DNA: TGTGCCAGCAGCTTGGAGGGGGGGAGAAACACCGGGGAGCTGTTTTTT
CDR3 protein: CASSLEGGRNTGELFF

D gene: TRBD1
clone size: many
V gene: TRBV15
J gene: TRBJ1-5
CDR3 DNA: TGTGCCACCAGCAGAGCGCGGGACAGGACTCAGCCCCAGCATTTT
CDR3 protein: CATSRARDRTQPQHF

D gene: -
clone size: many
V gene: TRBV24-1
J gene: TRBJ1-2
CDR3 DNA: TGTGCCACCAGTGACCCTACAGGGAATCATGGCTACACCTTC
CDR3 protein: CATSDPTGNHGYTF

D gene: -
clone size: many
V gene: TRBV18
J gene: TRBJ2-1
CDR3 DNA: TGTGCCAGCTCACTAGCACGGACAGACAATGAGCAGTTCTTC
CDR3 protein: CASSLARTDNEQFF

D gene: TRBD1
clone size: many
V gene: TRBV6-1
J gene: TRBJ1-5
CDR3 DNA: TGTGCCAGCAACCCTCGCCAGACAGGGGGCAATCAGCCCCAGCATTTT
CDR3 protein: CASNPRQTGGNQPQHF

D gene: TRBD2
clone size: many
V gene: TRBV20-1
J gene: TRBJ2-1
CDR3 DNA: TGCAGTGCTAGACTAGCGGTGAAGAATGAGCAGTTCTTC
CDR3 protein: CSARLAVKNEQFF

D gene: -
clone size: many
V gene: TRBV12-3/TRBV12-4
J gene: TRBJ1-3
CDR3 DNA: TGTGCCCGCCGGGGACTGATCTCTGGAAACACCATATATTTT
CDR3 protein: CARRGLISGNTIYF

D gene: TRBD1
clone size: many
V gene: TRBV28
J gene: TRBJ1-5
CDR3 DNA: TGTGCCAGCAGGAACTCCGACAGGGGCAACAATCAGCCCCAGCATTTT
CDR3 protein: CASRNSDRGNNQPQHF

D gene: TRBD2
clone size: -
V gene: TRBV27
J gene: TRBJ2-3
CDR3 DNA: TGTGCCAGCAGTTCACTCCCGGGACTAGCGGGGGGCACAGATACGCAGTATTTT
CDR3 protein: CASSSLPGLAGGTDTQYF

D gene: TRBD2
clone size: many
V gene: TRBV4-1
J gene: TRBJ2-5
CDR3 DNA: TGCGCCAGCAGCCAAATGCTAGCGGGAATGGAGGAGACCCAGTACTTC
CDR3 protein: CASSQMLAGMEETQYF

D gene: -
clone size: few
V gene: TRBV7-9
J gene: TRBJ1-4
CDR3 DNA: TGTGCCAGCAGCTCCAGAGAGGGGTATGCAACTAATGAAAAACTGTTTTTT
CDR3 protein: CASSSREGYATNEKLFF

D gene: TRBD1
clone size: many
V gene: TRBV20-1
J gene: TRBJ2-7
CDR3 DNA: TGCAGTGCCCCAAGGGGGACAGGGGGCTACGAGCAGTACTTC
CDR3 protein: CSAPRGTGGYEQYF

D gene: -
clone size: -
V gene: TRBV4-1
J gene: TRBJ2-2
CDR3 DNA: TGCGCCAGCAGCCAATTCGTGGGGCCCACCGGGGAGCTGTTTTTT
CDR3 protein: CASSQFVGPTGELFF

D gene: -
clone size: many
V gene: TRBV7-2
J gene: TRBJ1-5
CDR3 DNA: TGTGCCGGCAGCTTAGCCCCAACAGGGAGTCAGCCCCAGCATTTT
CDR3 protein: CAGSLAPTGSQPQHF

D gene: TRBD1
clone size: many
V gene: TRBV6-1
J gene: TRBJ1-5
CDR3 DNA: TGTGCCAGCAGACAGACAGGGGCCTCGGGACAGCCCCAGCATTTT
CDR3 protein: CASRQTGASGQPQHF

D gene: -
clone size: -
V gene: TRBV6-6
J gene: TRBJ2-7
CDR3 DNA: TGTGCCAGCAGTTACTCGGTTCTCCGCGCCGACTACGAGCAGTACTTC
CDR3 protein: CASSYSVLRADYEQYF

D gene: -
clone size: few
V gene: TRBV4-1
J gene: TRBJ2-7
CDR3 DNA: TGCGCCAGCAGCCAAGAAAACCCCCTGGAGCAGTACTTC
CDR3 protein: CASSQENPLEQYF

D gene: -
clone size: many
V gene: TRBV28
J gene: TRBJ2-7
CDR3 DNA: TGTGCCAGCCAACGCCCTGGCGGGTACGAGCAGTACTTC
CDR3 protein: CASQRPGGYEQYF

D gene: TRBD2
clone size: -
V gene: TRBV7-6
J gene: TRBJ2-7
CDR3 DNA: TGTGCCAGCAGCGCTAGCGGGAGCGCACGCTACGAGCAGTACTTC
CDR3 protein: CASSASGSARYEQYF

D gene: -
clone size: many
V gene: TRBV7-3
J gene: TRBJ2-2
CDR3 DNA: TGTGCCAGCAGCTTAAATCCAGGGCCGAACACCGGGGAGCTGTTTTTT
CDR3 protein: CASSLNPGPNTGELFF

D gene: -
clone size: many
V gene: TRBV14
J gene: TRBJ2-3
CDR3 DNA: TGTGCCAGCAGCCCCTGGACAGCGCTTAGCACAGATACGCAGTATTTT
CDR3 protein: CASSPWTALSTDTQYF